This is a list of T cell receptor beta chains from one sample in a study of CD8 T cells in ankylosing spondylitis. TCRdb called the 5' RACE reads again in MiXCR, with one record for every CDR3 protein. The data contain hundreds of thousands of distinct CDR3 sequences, about 19% of them singletons. Sequenced input: blood, either unsorted or a sorted T cell fraction (not recorded which). Source of these receptors: a male donor with ankylosing spondylitis or in good health (not recorded which). CDR3s include the opening cysteine and the closing phenylalanine or tryptophan. A D gene is named only where the DNA matches it firmly. Clone size, where shown, is once, few, many, or a class for clones that have expanded.

clone size	V gene	D gene	J gene	CDR3 DNA	CDR3 protein
-	TRBV5-1	TRBD1	TRBJ2-3	TGCGCCAGCAGCTTCAAACAGGGGGCCACCACAGATACGCAGTATTTT	CASSFKQGATTDTQYF
-	TRBV5-6	TRBD1	TRBJ1-1	TGTGCCAGCAGCAATTACAGGGGAGGCGAAGCTTTCTTT	CASSNYRGGEAFF
-	TRBV7-9	-	TRBJ2-5	TGTGCCAGCAGCTTATCGACTCCTGGGGAGACCCAGTACTTC	CASSLSTPGETQYF
-	TRBV30	-	TRBJ1-5	TGTGCCTGGAGTGTAGACAGTAGCAATCAGCCCCAGCATTTT	CAWSVDSSNQPQHF
few	TRBV11-3	-	TRBJ2-5	TGTGCCAGCAGCTTAGGGGTCCGCGGGACCCAGTACTTC	CASSLGVRGTQYF
-	TRBV5-1	-	TRBJ2-2	TGCGCCAGCAGCCCCCGACGGGAAACGAACACCGGGGAGCTGTTTTTT	CASSPRRETNTGELFF
-	TRBV15	-	TRBJ1-6	TGTGCCACCAGGGTCGGGACAAGGGGAAATTCACCCCTCCACTTT	CATRVGTRGNSPLHF
few	TRBV18	-	TRBJ2-1	TGTGCCAGCTCACCATCTGGGCTAATAACCTACAATGAGCAGTTCTTC	CASSPSGLITYNEQFF
-	TRBV2	-	TRBJ1-5	TGTGCCACTCAATTGGAAACACTGCAGCCCCAGCATTTT	CATQLETLQPQHF
few	TRBV28	TRBD2	TRBJ2-3	TGTGCCAGCAAACCTCGCGGGGGGGCAGATACGCAGTATTTT	CASKPRGGADTQYF
-	TRBV18	TRBD1	TRBJ1-5	TGTGCCAGCTCACAGACAGGGGGAGACCAGCCCCAGCATTTT	CASSQTGGDQPQHF
few	TRBV9	TRBD2	TRBJ2-5	TGTGCCAGCAGCGTAGCCCCCGCTAGCGGGGGGGGCCAAGAGACCCAGTACTTC	CASSVAPASGGGQETQYF
few	TRBV5-1	-	TRBJ2-3	TGCGCCAGCAGCCAGAACACAGATACGCAGTATTTT	CASSQNTDTQYF
many	TRBV3-1	TRBD2	TRBJ2-1	TGTGCCAGCAGCCCCGGGGGACTAAGCTCCTACAATGAGCAGTTCTTC	CASSPGGLSSYNEQFF